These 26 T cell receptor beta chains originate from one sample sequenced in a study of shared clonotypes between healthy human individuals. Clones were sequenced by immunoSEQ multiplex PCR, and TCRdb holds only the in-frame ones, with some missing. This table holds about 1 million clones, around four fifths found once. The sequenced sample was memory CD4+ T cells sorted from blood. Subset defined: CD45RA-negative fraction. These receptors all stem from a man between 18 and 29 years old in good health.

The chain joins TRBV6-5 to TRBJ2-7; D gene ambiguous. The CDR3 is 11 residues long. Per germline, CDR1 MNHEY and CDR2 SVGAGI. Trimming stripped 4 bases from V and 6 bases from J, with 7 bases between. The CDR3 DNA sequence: TGTGCCAGCAGTTCCGTGCCCGAGCAGTACTTC. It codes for CASSSVPEQYF.

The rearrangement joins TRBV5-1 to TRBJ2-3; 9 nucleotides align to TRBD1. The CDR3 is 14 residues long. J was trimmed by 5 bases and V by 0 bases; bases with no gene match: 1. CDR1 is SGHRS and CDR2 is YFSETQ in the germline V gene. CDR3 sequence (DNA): TGCGCCAGCAGCTTGGACAGGGGGCTAGATACGCAGTATTTT. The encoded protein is CASSLDRGLDTQYF.

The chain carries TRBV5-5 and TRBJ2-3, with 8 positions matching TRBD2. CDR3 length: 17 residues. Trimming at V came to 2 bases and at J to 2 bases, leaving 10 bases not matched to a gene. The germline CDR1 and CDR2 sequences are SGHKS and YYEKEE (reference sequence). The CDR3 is CASSFQISGIFTDTQYF. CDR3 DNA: TGTGCCAGCAGCTTCCAGATTAGCGGGATTTTCACAGATACGCAGTATTTT.

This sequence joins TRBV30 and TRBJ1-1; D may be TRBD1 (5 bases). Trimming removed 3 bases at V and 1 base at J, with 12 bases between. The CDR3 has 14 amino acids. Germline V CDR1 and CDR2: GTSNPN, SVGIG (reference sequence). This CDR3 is CAWRTGAANTEAFF. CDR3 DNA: TGTGCCTGGAGGACCGGGGCAGCGAACACTGAAGCTTTCTTT.

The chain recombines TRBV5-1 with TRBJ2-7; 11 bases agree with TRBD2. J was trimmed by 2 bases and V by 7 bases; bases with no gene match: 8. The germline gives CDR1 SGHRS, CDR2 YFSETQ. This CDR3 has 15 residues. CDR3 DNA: TGCGCCAGCTCTACCTCTAGCGGGGGGCCCTACGAGCAGTACTTC. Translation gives CASSTSSGGPYEQYF.

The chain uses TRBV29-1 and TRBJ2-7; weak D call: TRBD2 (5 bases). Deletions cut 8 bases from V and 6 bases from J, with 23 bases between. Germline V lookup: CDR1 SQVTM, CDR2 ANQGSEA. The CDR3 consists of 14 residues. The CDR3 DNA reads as TGCAGCATAAAAATGGGATGGATCGGAGGCGAGCAGTACTTC. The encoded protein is CSIKMGWIGGEQYF.

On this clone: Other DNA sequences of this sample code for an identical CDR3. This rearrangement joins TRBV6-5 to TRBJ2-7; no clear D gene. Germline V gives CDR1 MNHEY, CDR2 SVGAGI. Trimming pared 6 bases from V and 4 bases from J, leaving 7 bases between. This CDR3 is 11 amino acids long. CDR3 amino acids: CASSTYYEQYF. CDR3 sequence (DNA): TGTGCCAGCAGCACGTATTACGAGCAGTACTTC.

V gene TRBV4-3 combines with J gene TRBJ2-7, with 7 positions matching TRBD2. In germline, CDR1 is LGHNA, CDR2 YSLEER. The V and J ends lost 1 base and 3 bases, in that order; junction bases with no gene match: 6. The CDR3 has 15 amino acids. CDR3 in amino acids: CASSQGLAEFYEQYF. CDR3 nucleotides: TGCGCCAGCAGCCAAGGGCTAGCGGAATTCTACGAGCAGTACTTC.

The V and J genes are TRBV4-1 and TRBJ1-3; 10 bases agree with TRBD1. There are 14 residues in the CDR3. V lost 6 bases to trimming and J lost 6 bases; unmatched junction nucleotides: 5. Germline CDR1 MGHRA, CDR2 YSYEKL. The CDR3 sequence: CASSPTGGTNTIYF. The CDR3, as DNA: TGCGCCAGCAGTCCGACAGGGGGCACAAACACCATATATTTT.

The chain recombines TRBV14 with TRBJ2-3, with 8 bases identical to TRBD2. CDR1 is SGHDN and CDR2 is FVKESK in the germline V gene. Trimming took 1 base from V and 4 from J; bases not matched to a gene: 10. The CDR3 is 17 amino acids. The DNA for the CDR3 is TGTGCCAGCAGCCAAGGTGGGGGTAGCGGGAAAGCAGATACGCAGTATTTT. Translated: CASSQGGGSGKADTQYF.

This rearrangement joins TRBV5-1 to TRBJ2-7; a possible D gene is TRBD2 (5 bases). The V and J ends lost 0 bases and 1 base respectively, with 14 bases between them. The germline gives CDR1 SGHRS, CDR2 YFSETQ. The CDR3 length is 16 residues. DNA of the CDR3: TGCGCCAGCAGCTTGGATAGAAGCTGGAGGTCCTACGAGCAGTACTTC. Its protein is CASSLDRSWRSYEQYF.

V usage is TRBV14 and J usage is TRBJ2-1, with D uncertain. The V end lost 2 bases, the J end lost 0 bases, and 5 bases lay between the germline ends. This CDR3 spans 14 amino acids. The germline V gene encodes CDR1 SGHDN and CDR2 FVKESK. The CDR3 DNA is TGTGCCAGCAGCCAATACCTCTCCTACAATGAGCAGTTCTTC. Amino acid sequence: CASSQYLSYNEQFF.

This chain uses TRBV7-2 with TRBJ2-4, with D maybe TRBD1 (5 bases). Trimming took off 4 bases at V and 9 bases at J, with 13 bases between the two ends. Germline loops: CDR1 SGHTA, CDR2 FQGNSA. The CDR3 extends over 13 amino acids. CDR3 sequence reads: CASSSDHRGIQYF. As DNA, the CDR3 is TGTGCCAGCAGCTCGGACCATAGGGGCATTCAGTACTTC.

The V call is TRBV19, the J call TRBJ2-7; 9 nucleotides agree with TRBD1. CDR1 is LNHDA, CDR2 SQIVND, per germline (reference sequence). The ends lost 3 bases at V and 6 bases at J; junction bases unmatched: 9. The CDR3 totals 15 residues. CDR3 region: CASSMPGQGIGEQYF. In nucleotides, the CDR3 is TGTGCCAGTAGTATGCCGGGACAGGGAATCGGCGAGCAGTACTTC.

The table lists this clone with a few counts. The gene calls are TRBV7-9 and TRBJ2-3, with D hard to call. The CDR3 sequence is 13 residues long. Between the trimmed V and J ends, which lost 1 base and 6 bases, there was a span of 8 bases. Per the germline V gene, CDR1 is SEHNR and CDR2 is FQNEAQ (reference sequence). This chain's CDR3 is CASSLEFGDTQYF. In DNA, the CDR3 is TGTGCCAGCAGCTTAGAGTTTGGGGATACGCAGTATTTT.

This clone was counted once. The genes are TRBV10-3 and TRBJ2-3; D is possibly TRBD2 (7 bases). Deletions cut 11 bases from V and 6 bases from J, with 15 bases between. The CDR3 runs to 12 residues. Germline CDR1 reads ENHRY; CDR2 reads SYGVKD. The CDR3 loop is CASNRGGDTQYF. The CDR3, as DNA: TGTGCCTCAAACCGCGGGGGCGATACGCAGTATTTT.

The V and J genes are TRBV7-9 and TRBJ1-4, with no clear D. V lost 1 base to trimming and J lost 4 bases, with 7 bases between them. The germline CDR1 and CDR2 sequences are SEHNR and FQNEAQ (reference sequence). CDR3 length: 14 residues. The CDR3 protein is CASSLGQINEKLFF. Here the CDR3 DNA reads TGTGCCAGCAGCTTAGGGCAGATTAATGAAAAACTGTTTTTT.

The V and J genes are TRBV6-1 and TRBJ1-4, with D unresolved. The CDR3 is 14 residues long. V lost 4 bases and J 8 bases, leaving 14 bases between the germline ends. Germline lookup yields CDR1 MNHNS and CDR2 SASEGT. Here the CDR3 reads CASSVRVPLEKLFF. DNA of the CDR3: TGTGCCAGCAGTGTCCGGGTTCCGCTCGAAAAACTGTTTTTT.

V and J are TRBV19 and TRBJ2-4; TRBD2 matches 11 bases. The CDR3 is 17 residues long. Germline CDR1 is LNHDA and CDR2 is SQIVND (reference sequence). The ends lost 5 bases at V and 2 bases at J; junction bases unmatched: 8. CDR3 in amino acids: CASSPTSGMGTKNIQYF. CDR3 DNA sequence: TGTGCCAGTAGTCCGACTAGCGGGATGGGAACCAAAAACATTCAGTACTTC.

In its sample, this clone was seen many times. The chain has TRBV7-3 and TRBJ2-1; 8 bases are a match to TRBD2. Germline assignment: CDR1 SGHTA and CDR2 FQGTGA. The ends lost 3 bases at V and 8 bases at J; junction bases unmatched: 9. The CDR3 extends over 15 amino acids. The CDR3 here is CASSFHAGGSYEQFF. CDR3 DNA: TGTGCCAGCAGCTTTCACGCGGGGGGAAGTTATGAGCAGTTCTTC.

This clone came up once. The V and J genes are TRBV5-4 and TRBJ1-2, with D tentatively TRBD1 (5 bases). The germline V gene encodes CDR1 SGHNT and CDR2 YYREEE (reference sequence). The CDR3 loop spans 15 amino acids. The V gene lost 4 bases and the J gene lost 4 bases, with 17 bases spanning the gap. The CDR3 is CASSRERGDLYGYTF. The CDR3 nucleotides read TGTGCCAGCAGCCGTGAGCGAGGGGACCTCTATGGCTACACCTTC.

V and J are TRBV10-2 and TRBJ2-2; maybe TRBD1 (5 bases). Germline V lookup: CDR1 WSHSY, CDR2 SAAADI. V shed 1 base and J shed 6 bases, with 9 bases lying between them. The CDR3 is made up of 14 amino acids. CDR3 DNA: TGCGCCAGCAGTGAGTGGGGCGGCTCCGGGGAGCTGTTTTTT. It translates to CASSEWGGSGELFF.

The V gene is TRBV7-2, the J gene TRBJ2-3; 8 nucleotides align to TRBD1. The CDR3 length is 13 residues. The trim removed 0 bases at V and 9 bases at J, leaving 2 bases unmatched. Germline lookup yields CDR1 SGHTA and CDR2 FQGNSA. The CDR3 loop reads CASSLAAGGTQYF. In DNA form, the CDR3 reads TGTGCCAGCAGCTTAGCGGCAGGGGGCACGCAGTATTTT.

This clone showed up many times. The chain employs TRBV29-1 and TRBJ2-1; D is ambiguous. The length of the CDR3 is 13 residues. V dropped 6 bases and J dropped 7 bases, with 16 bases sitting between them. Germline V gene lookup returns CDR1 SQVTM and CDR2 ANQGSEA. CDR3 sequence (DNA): TGCAGCGTCCCCGTCCTAGAAACGAATGAGCAGTTCTTC. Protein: CSVPVLETNEQFF.

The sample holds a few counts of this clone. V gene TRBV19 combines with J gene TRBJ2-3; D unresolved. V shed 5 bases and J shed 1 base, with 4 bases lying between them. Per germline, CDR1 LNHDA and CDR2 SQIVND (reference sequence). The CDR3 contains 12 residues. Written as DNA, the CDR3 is TGTGCCAGTAGTGTGGGCACAGATACGCAGTATTTT. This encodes CASSVGTDTQYF.

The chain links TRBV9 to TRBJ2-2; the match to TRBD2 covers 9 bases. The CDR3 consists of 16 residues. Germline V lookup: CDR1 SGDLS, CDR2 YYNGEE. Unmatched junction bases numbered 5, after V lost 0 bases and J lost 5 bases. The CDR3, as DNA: TGTGCCAGCAGCGTAGCTATAGCGGGAGTAACCGGGGAGCTGTTTTTT. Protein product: CASSVAIAGVTGELFF.